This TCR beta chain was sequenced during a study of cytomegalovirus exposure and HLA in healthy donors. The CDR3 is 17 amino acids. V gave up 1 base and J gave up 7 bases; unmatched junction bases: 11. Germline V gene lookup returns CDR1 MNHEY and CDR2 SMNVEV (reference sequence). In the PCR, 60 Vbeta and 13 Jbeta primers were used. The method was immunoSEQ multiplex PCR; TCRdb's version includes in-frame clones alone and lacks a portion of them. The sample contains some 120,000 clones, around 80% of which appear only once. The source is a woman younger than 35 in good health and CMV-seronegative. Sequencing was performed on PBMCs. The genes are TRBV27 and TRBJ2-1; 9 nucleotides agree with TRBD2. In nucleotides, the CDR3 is TGTGCCAGCAGTTTATTTGGGGCGGGAGGGCCATATAATGAGCAGTTCTTC. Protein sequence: CASSLFGAGGPYNEQFF.